This TCR beta chain was obtained from a study of shared clonotypes between healthy human individuals. Study-wide context: Each donor had three CD4 naive, three CD4 memory, two CD8 naive and one CD8 memory plate.

Comments on this clone: Its antigen is unknown.

The V gene end was trimmed by 8 bases and the J gene end by 1 base; junction bases not matched to a gene: 3. The CDR3 extends over 14 amino acids. Germline CDR1 is SGHTA and CDR2 is FQGNSA. The study, taken as a whole, reports: Few donors restricted represented genetic and exposure-history diversity.

Repertoires were generated with immunoSEQ multiplex PCR, while TCRdb's copy carries only in-frame clones and drops some. The table includes approximately 500,000 clones, almost 97% detected once. The receptor comes from a woman aged 25 to 39 in good health. The rearrangement joins TRBV7-2 to TRBJ2-2; TRBD1 agrees at 8 bases. Sequenced material: naive CD4+ T cells sorted from blood. The subset denotes: CD45RA+ positively selected. CDR3 nucleotide sequence: TGTGCCAGCCGGGGGACAGGGAACACCGGGGAGCTGTTTTTT. This gives the protein CASRGTGNTGELFF.